The sequence of this T cell receptor (beta chain) was determined in a study of blood T cell repertoires in COVID-19. Turning to the study itself: The samples span acute and convalescent COVID-19 from the United States, Italy and Spain.

Clones were sequenced by immunoSEQ multiplex PCR, and TCRdb holds only the in-frame ones, with some missing. The sample has about 140,000 clones, roughly 78% seen once; the top ten hold under 4.5%. Germline V gives CDR1 SGHVS, CDR2 FNYEAQ. With 8 bases removed from V and 1 base from J, the gap between germline ends came to 15 bases. CDR3 length: 15 residues. This TCR derives from a man between 60 and 75 years old with acute or convalescent COVID-19. Material: peripheral blood. J is TRBJ2-1 and V is TRBV7-6; a possible D gene is TRBD1 (6 bases). The CDR3 protein is CASAKGDGSYNEQFF. Here the CDR3 DNA reads TGTGCCAGCGCAAAGGGGGACGGGTCCTACAATGAGCAGTTCTTC.